A single sample gave rise to the 26 T cell receptor beta chains below, sequenced in a study of cytomegalovirus exposure and HLA in healthy donors. The PCR employed 60 Vbeta primers together with 13 Jbeta primers. Clones were read by immunoSEQ multiplex PCR, and TCRdb kept only the in-frame ones, dropping some. The sample shows around 150,000 clones, 65% to 80% of them seen only once. Sequenced material: PBMCs. The receptors here all came from a human donor in good health.

The chain uses TRBV5-1 and TRBJ2-1, with TRBD1 identical over 8 bases. V was clipped by 5 bases and J by 6 bases; unmatched bases: 7. The CDR3 spans 14 residues. Germline V gene data show CDR1 as SGHRS and CDR2 as YFSETQ. The chain's CDR3 is CASSSGQGANEQFF. CDR3 bases: TGCGCCAGCAGTAGCGGACAGGGAGCCAATGAGCAGTTCTTC.

J is TRBJ2-7 and V is TRBV10-2; possible D gene TRBD2, 6 bases. The CDR3 is 13 amino acids. CDR1 WSHSY and CDR2 SAAADI come from the germline V gene. V lost 10 bases and J 6 bases, leaving 19 bases between the germline ends. CDR3 nucleotide sequence: TGCGCCACGTCCGGTTACCAGGGACTCGAGCAGTACTTC. It yields the protein CATSGYQGLEQYF.

The V gene is TRBV7-9, the J gene TRBJ2-3; weak D call: TRBD2 (6 bases). V dropped 3 bases and J dropped 4 bases, with 20 bases sitting between them. CDR1 is SEHNR, CDR2 FQNEAQ, per germline (reference sequence). This CDR3 comprises 17 residues. CDR3 DNA: TGTGCCAGCAGCTTCCTAGCGTTAGGCGGGATAGCAGATACGCAGTATTTT. Translated, it gives CASSFLALGGIADTQYF.

With respect to this clone: The junction shows a germline mismatch at one end, possibly a read error. This rearrangement joins TRBV5-6 to TRBJ2-5, with a tentative D call TRBD1 (6 bases). Germline V gene sequence: CDR1 SGHDT, CDR2 YYEEEE. This CDR3 is 13 amino acids long. The CDR3 DNA follows: TGTGCCAGCGCGCGGACAGCCCAAGAGGCCCAGTACTTC. Its protein product is CASARTAQEAQYF.

This chain links TRBV14 with TRBJ2-2; TRBD1 agrees at 7 bases. From germline, CDR1 is SGHDN and CDR2 FVKESK. V lost 4 bases and J lost 5; bases outside the gene matches: 10. The CDR3 runs to 16 residues. The DNA of the CDR3 is TGTGCCAGCAGCCGGCCCGGGACAGAGCTGACCGGGGAGCTGTTTTTT. Its protein product is CASSRPGTELTGELFF.

J is TRBJ2-1 and V is TRBV4-1, with TRBD2 matching over 12 bases. Looked up from germline, CDR1 is MGHRA and CDR2 is YSYEKL. CDR3 length: 15 amino acids. Trimming removed 5 bases from V and 8 bases from J; junction bases left unmatched: 7. This CDR3 reads CASSFSSGRAYEQFF. CDR3 DNA: TGCGCCAGCAGCTTTTCTAGCGGGAGGGCGTATGAGCAGTTCTTC.

This chain uses TRBV9 with TRBJ1-1; 7 positions agree with TRBD1. The CDR3 has 16 amino acids. CDR1 and CDR2 (germline): SGDLS, YYNGEE. The J segment lost 6 bases and the V segment lost 0 bases, leaving 11 bases of the junction unmatched. The CDR3 DNA follows: TGTGCCAGCAGCGTAGGAGGTTACAGGGGACGGGCTGAAGCTTTCTTT. As protein: CASSVGGYRGRAEAFF.

The V and J genes are TRBV5-1 and TRBJ1-4; D is uncertain. Germline loops: CDR1 SGHRS, CDR2 YFSETQ. Trimming pared 0 bases from V and 0 bases from J, leaving 9 bases between. CDR3 length: 16 residues. CDR3 bases: TGCGCCAGCAGCTTGGTAGATACCGCAACTAATGAAAAACTGTTTTTT. This codes for CASSLVDTATNEKLFF.

This clone was found a few times. This chain joins TRBV4-3 and TRBJ1-4; 8 nucleotides match TRBD1. Germline CDR1 and CDR2: LGHNA and YSLEER. This CDR3 is built from 20 residues. With 0 bases clipped from V and 0 bases from J, the junction kept 12 bases outside the gene matches. CDR3 sequence (DNA): TGCGCCAGCAGCCAAGATCCCAAGACAGGGGCCCCTTCAACTAATGAAAAACTGTTTTTT. Translated: CASSQDPKTGAPSTNEKLFF.

V usage is TRBV12-5 and J usage is TRBJ2-1, with TRBD1 identical over 7 bases. Germline CDR1 is LGHNT and CDR2 is FRNRAP. The J segment lost 2 bases and the V segment lost 6 bases, leaving 7 bases of the junction unmatched. The CDR3 loop spans 15 amino acids. Here the CDR3 DNA reads TGTGCTAGTGGCAGGACAGGCGGTACCTACAATGAGCAGTTCTTC. It specifies CASGRTGGTYNEQFF.

The chain uses TRBV27 and TRBJ1-4; D remains ambiguous. The V and J ends lost 4 bases and 5 bases respectively, with 8 bases between them. Germline V lookup: CDR1 MNHEY, CDR2 SMNVEV (reference sequence). The CDR3 is 13 residues long. In DNA, the CDR3 is TGTGCCAGCAGTTCCGGGTTAAATGAAAAACTGTTTTTT. This translates into CASSSGLNEKLFF.

V and J are TRBV28 and TRBJ2-5, with D perhaps matching TRBD1 (6 bases). Matching the DNA end better, TRBJ2-7 makes the J call doubtful. The CDR3 is 14 residues long. Per germline, CDR1 MDHEN and CDR2 SYDVKM. The CDR3 protein is CASSIGQSSYEQYF. The CDR3 nucleotides are TGTGCCAGCAGTATCGGACAGAGCTCCTACGAGCAGTACTTC.

J is TRBJ2-3 and V is TRBV5-1; possibly TRBD2 for D (6 bases). The germline V gene encodes CDR1 SGHRS and CDR2 YFSETQ. The V and J ends lost 6 bases and 3 bases respectively, with 17 bases between them. The CDR3 length is 15 residues. CDR3 region: CASTRDSFWTDTQYF. The CDR3 DNA is TGCGCCAGCACCCGGGACTCTTTCTGGACAGATACGCAGTATTTT.

This rearrangement joins TRBV28 to TRBJ2-7; D is unresolved. CDR3 length equals 13 residues. V lost 2 bases and J 2 bases, leaving 7 bases between the germline ends. Germline assignment: CDR1 MDHEN and CDR2 SYDVKM. DNA for the CDR3: TGTGCCAGCAGTTTAGGGCCTACCTACGAGCAGTACTTC. As protein: CASSLGPTYEQYF. The variable domain in full, completed from reference TRBV28 and TRBJ2-7, reads DVKVTQSSRYLVKRTGEKVFLECVQDMDHENMFWYRQDPGLGLRLIYFSYDVKMKEKGDIPEGYSVSREKKERFSLILESASTNQTSMYLCASSLGPTYEQYFGPGTRLTVT.

The chain couples TRBV6-5 to TRBJ1-5, with D perhaps matching TRBD1 (5 bases). This CDR3 is 13 amino acids long. V was clipped by 7 bases and J by 3 bases, with 10 bases between them. CDR1 MNHEY and CDR2 SVGAGI come from the germline V gene. The CDR3 protein is CASKGTYNQPQHF. CDR3 coding DNA: TGTGCCAGCAAGGGGACTTACAATCAGCCCCAGCATTTT.

The chain couples TRBV6-5 to TRBJ2-1, with 7 bases that match TRBD1. This CDR3 comprises 15 residues. V shed 5 bases and J 3 bases; nucleotides not matched to a gene: 7. The germline V gene has CDR1 MNHEY and CDR2 SVGAGI. The CDR3 coding sequence is TGTGCCAGCAGTCCCCCGGACAGGCTCTACAATGAGCAGTTCTTC. As protein: CASSPPDRLYNEQFF.

This clone was counted between two and nine times. The chain employs TRBV2 and TRBJ2-3, with D maybe TRBD1 (7 bases). Trimming stripped 6 bases from V and 10 bases from J, with 11 bases between. Germline values: CDR1 SNHLY, CDR2 FYNNEI. The CDR3 covers 11 residues. CDR3 DNA: TGTGCCAGCAGGCGGGACAGTCCGCAGTATTTT. Translation: CASRRDSPQYF.

This clone appeared a few times. V gene TRBV4-2 combines with J gene TRBJ2-5; a weak D match, TRBD1 (5 bases). With the DNA end fitting TRBJ2-7 better, the J assignment may be wrong. CDR3 size: 17 residues. Germline values: CDR1 LGHNA, CDR2 YNFKEQ. CDR3 DNA: TGTGCCAGCAGCCAAGATATGGGGTTTGACAGCTCCTACGAGCAGTACTTC. It codes for CASSQDMGFDSSYEQYF.

This chain connects TRBV5-4 to TRBJ2-2, with 8 nucleotides matching TRBD2. The V segment lost 3 bases and the J segment 6 bases; nucleotides outside the gene matches: 7. Germline lookup yields CDR1 SGHNT and CDR2 YYREEE (reference sequence). The length of the CDR3 is 15 residues. CDR3 region: CASSSAREGPGELFF. The DNA of the CDR3 is TGTGCCAGCAGCTCCGCTCGGGAGGGCCCCGGGGAGCTGTTTTTT.

The CDR3 bases are TGTGCCAGCAGCTTAGTCGGTACGGGAGGCACAGATACGCAGTATTTT. Its protein product is CASSLVGTGGTDTQYF. The V call is TRBV7-9, the J call TRBJ2-3, with a tentative D call TRBD2 (6 bases). The CDR3 contains 16 residues. In germline, CDR1 is SEHNR, CDR2 FQNEAQ (reference sequence). Trimming took 1 base from V and 1 from J, leaving 12 bases between them.

J is TRBJ1-2 and V is TRBV28; D possibly corresponds to TRBD1 (5 bases). V lost 7 bases and J lost 6, with 12 bases in between. Per germline, CDR1 MDHEN and CDR2 SYDVKM. This CDR3 comprises 12 residues. CDR3 DNA: TGTGCCAGCACCGTCGGGGGGGATGGCTACACCTTC. Translation gives CASTVGGDGYTF.

CDR3 nucleotide sequence: TGTGCCAGTAGTATCTACGGGGCTAGCGGGCTCCAAGAGACCCAGTACTTC. Translation: CASSIYGASGLQETQYF. The chain carries TRBV19 and TRBJ2-5; TRBD2 agrees at 8 bases. Trimming took 3 bases from V and 1 from J; bases not matched to a gene: 10. This CDR3 has 17 amino acids. Per the germline V gene, CDR1 is LNHDA and CDR2 is SQIVND (reference sequence).

The V and J genes are TRBV6-5 and TRBJ1-5; TRBD1 might be the D (5 bases). The CDR3 loop spans 14 amino acids. Germline CDR1 MNHEY, CDR2 SVGAGI. V was trimmed by 6 bases and J by 4 bases, leaving 13 bases between them. This CDR3 reads CASSRDSENQPQHF. CDR3 nucleotide sequence: TGTGCCAGCAGCCGCGACAGCGAGAATCAGCCCCAGCATTTT.

This rearrangement joins TRBV5-1 to TRBJ2-2; weak D call: TRBD2 (6 bases). This CDR3 contains 19 residues. Deletions cut 5 bases from V and 4 bases from J, with 27 bases between. From germline, CDR1 is SGHRS and CDR2 YFSETQ. CDR3 nucleotide sequence: TGCGCCAGCAGTCTCGCTCTTGGGATACCGGGACTTACCACCGGGGAGCTGTTTTTT. Its protein product is CASSLALGIPGLTTGELFF.

The chain links TRBV12-5 to TRBJ2-2; D is unresolved. Germline CDR1 reads LGHNT; CDR2 reads FRNRAP. Deletions cut 0 bases from V and 5 bases from J, with 4 bases between. CDR3 length: 13 amino acids. The DNA of the CDR3 is TGTGCTAGTGGTTTGGTACAAACCGGGGAGCTGTTTTTT. Its protein product is CASGLVQTGELFF.

V gene TRBV18 combines with J gene TRBJ2-7; 10 nucleotides agree with TRBD2. V shed 1 base and J 5 bases; nucleotides not matched to a gene: 5. From germline, CDR1 is KGHSH and CDR2 LQKENI. The CDR3 length is 15 residues. This CDR3 reads CASSPLLAGVNEQYF. For the CDR3, the DNA is TGTGCCAGCTCACCACTTCTAGCGGGAGTTAACGAGCAGTACTTC. The full variable domain, completed using reference TRBV18 and TRBJ2-7, is NAGVMQNPRHLVRRRGQEARLRCSPMKGHSHVYWYRQLPEEGLKFMVYLQKENIIDESGMPKERFSAEFPKEGPSILRIQQVVRGDSAAYFCASSPLLAGVNEQYFGPGTRLTVT.